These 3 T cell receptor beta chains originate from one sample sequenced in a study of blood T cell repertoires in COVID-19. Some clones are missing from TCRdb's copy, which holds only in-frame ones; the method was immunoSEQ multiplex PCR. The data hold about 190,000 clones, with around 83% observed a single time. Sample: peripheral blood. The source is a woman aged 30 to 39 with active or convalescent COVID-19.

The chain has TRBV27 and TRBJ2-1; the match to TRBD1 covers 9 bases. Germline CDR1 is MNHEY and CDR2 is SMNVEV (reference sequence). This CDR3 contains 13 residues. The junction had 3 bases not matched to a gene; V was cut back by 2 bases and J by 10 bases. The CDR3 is CASSLGTGWEQFF. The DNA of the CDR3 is TGTGCCAGCAGTTTAGGGACAGGGTGGGAGCAGTTCTTC.

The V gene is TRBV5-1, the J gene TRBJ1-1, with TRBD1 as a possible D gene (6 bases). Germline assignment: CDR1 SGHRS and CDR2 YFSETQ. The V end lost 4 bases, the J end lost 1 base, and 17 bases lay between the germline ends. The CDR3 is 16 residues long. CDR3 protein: CASSTAPDSQNTEAFF. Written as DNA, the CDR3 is TGCGCCAGCAGCACAGCCCCGGACAGCCAGAACACTGAAGCTTTCTTT.

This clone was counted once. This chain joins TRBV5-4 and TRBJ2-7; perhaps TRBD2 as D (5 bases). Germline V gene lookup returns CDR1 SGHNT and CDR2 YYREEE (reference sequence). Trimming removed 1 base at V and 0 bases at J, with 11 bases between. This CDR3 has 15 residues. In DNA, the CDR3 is TGTGCCAGCAGCTTGACGGAAGGGAGCTCCTACGAGCAGTACTTC. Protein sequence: CASSLTEGSSYEQYF.